This entry lists 17 T cell receptor beta chains sequenced from one sample in a study of PD-1 blockade in mismatch repair-deficient tumors. The data were produced by immunoSEQ multiplex PCR, yet TCRdb's version contains in-frame clones alone and is incomplete. The sample consists of approximately 100,000 clones, 82% of them appearing once. Specimen: peripheral blood, collected approximately 36 weeks after starting pembrolizumab. All receptors come from an adult with mismatch repair-deficient cancer.

CDR3 in DNA: TGTGCCAGCAGCTTGGAGGTGGGGACACCTTATGGCTACACCTTC. It yields the protein CASSLEVGTPYGYTF. The V and J genes are TRBV7-2 and TRBJ1-2, with D possibly being TRBD1 (6 bases). V lost 3 bases and J 5 bases, leaving 16 bases between the germline ends. The CDR3 contains 15 residues. CDR1 and CDR2 from the germline V gene are SGHTA and FQGNSA. The full variable domain, rest sourced from reference TRBV7-2 and TRBJ1-2, is GAGVSQSPSNKVTEKGKDVELRCDPISGHTALYWYRQSLGQGLEFLIYFQGNSAPDKSGLPSDRFSAERTGGSVSTLTIQRTQQEDSAVYLCASSLEVGTPYGYTFGSGTRLTVV.

The V and J genes are TRBV7-2 and TRBJ2-5; 10 bases are shared with TRBD1. Germline loops: CDR1 SGHTA, CDR2 FQGNSA. This CDR3 comprises 16 residues. With 3 bases clipped from V and 5 bases from J, the junction kept 9 bases outside the gene matches. The CDR3 sequence is CASSFIGQGVRETQYF. CDR3 in DNA: TGTGCCAGCAGCTTCATTGGACAGGGGGTTAGGGAGACCCAGTACTTC. The variable domain in full, completed from reference TRBV7-2 and TRBJ2-5, reads GAGVSQSPSNKVTEKGKDVELRCDPISGHTALYWYRQSLGQGLEFLIYFQGNSAPDKSGLPSDRFSAERTGGSVSTLTIQRTQQEDSAVYLCASSFIGQGVRETQYFGPGTRLLVL.

In its sample, this clone was seen a few times. The chain links TRBV11-3 to TRBJ2-7; possibly TRBD2 for D (7 bases). The CDR3 sequence is 15 residues long. Germline V gene data show CDR1 as SGHNT and CDR2 as YENEEA. V lost 4 bases and J 6 bases, leaving 19 bases between the germline ends. This chain's CDR3 is CASSSGGQGRSEQYF. The CDR3 DNA sequence: TGTGCCAGCAGCTCCGGGGGGCAGGGGAGGTCCGAGCAGTACTTC.

The chain carries TRBV18 and TRBJ2-2; 7 nucleotides line up with TRBD2. This CDR3 contains 18 residues. Germline trimming cut 3 bases from V and 2 bases from J; bases unmatched to any gene: 12. In germline, CDR1 is KGHSH, CDR2 LQKENI. The DNA for the CDR3 is TGTGCCAGCTCACCCACCCCCTTGACTAGCCGAAACACCGGGGAGCTGTTTTTT. This sequence encodes CASSPTPLTSRNTGELFF.

The chain recombines TRBV7-9 with TRBJ1-5; D not certain. V was cut by 1 base and J by 5 bases, with 9 bases left in between. The CDR3 consists of 14 residues. The germline V gene encodes CDR1 SEHNR and CDR2 FQNEAQ (reference sequence). CDR3 amino acids: CASSLVASDQPQHF. In DNA, the CDR3 is TGTGCCAGCAGCTTAGTGGCCTCTGATCAGCCCCAGCATTTT.

This chain connects TRBV5-1 to TRBJ2-7, with 8 bases that match TRBD2. CDR1 SGHRS and CDR2 YFSETQ come from the germline V gene. The CDR3 sequence is 14 residues long. V was clipped by 0 bases and J by 6 bases; unmatched bases: 5. Written as DNA, the CDR3 is TGCGCCAGCAGCTTGGCCGGCGGGGGGTCCGAGCAGTACTTC. This sequence encodes CASSLAGGGSEQYF. The variable domain in full, with the rest retrieved from reference TRBV5-1 and TRBJ2-7, is KAGVTQTPRYLIKTRGQQVTLSCSPISGHRSVSWYQQTPGQGLQFLFEYFSETQRNKGNFPGRFSGRQFSNSRSEMNVSTLELGDSALYLCASSLAGGGSEQYFGPGTRLTVT.

This chain connects TRBV5-4 to TRBJ1-5, with D perhaps TRBD1 (5 bases). The V end lost 0 bases, the J end lost 7 bases, and 11 bases lay between the germline ends. The CDR3 contains 14 residues. CDR1 is SGHNT and CDR2 is YYREEE in the germline V gene (reference sequence). The CDR3 sequence: CASSLVQGRQPQHF. The CDR3 DNA reads as TGTGCCAGCAGCTTGGTGCAGGGAAGGCAGCCCCAGCATTTT.

The V and J genes are TRBV11-2 and TRBJ2-1, with D unclear. Deletions cut 1 base from V and 6 bases from J, with 16 bases between. CDR1 and CDR2 (germline): SGHAT, FQNNGV. The CDR3 spans 16 residues. CDR3 amino acids: CASSLVLSFLGNEQFF. CDR3 nucleotide sequence: TGTGCCAGCAGCTTAGTATTGTCGTTTTTGGGCAATGAGCAGTTCTTC.

Comments on this clone: Other DNA sequences in the sample encode the same CDR3. The chain is built from TRBV30 and TRBJ1-5; D gene ambiguous. V lost 1 base and J 4 bases, leaving 8 bases between the germline ends. This CDR3 has 13 residues. From germline, CDR1 is GTSNPN and CDR2 SVGIG (reference sequence). The CDR3 spells CAWSGGPNQPQHF. The CDR3 coding sequence is TGTGCCTGGAGTGGCGGTCCGAATCAGCCCCAGCATTTT.

The J gene is TRBJ2-3, the V gene TRBV4-1; D is unclear. V lost 0 bases and J 1 base, leaving 11 bases between the germline ends. CDR1 and CDR2 from the germline V gene are MGHRA and YSYEKL. This CDR3 has 16 residues. CDR3 DNA sequence: TGCGCCAGCAGCCAAGATCCATCTTGGGGCACAGATACGCAGTATTTT. It codes for CASSQDPSWGTDTQYF.

CDR3 amino acids: CASSERAPSYNEQFF. The CDR3, as DNA: TGTGCCAGCAGTGAAAGAGCGCCGTCCTACAATGAGCAGTTCTTC. The genes are TRBV2 and TRBJ2-1; D call uncertain. Germline values: CDR1 SNHLY, CDR2 FYNNEI. Trimming took 2 bases from V and 1 from J, leaving 9 bases between them. This CDR3 is 15 amino acids long.

The CDR3 sequence: CAWSLGNYEQYF. DNA of the CDR3: TGTGCCTGGAGTCTCGGAAACTACGAGCAGTACTTC. The chain recombines TRBV30 with TRBJ2-7, with unresolved D. This CDR3 contains 12 residues. Germline V gene data show CDR1 as GTSNPN and CDR2 as SVGIG (reference sequence). V was clipped by 2 bases and J by 3 bases, with 8 bases between them.

The chain uses TRBV14 and TRBJ2-2, with D possibly matching TRBD2 (5 bases). CDR3 length: 12 amino acids. Germline V lookup: CDR1 SGHDN, CDR2 FVKESK. The V and J ends lost 4 bases and 7 bases respectively, with 7 bases between them. The CDR3: CASSRTGGELFF. As DNA, the CDR3 is TGTGCCAGCAGCCGGACTGGCGGGGAGCTGTTTTTT.

V is TRBV6-1 and J is TRBJ2-1; the match to TRBD1 covers 9 bases. Germline trimming cut 6 bases from V and 8 bases from J; bases unmatched to any gene: 11. Germline-derived CDR1 and CDR2 are MNHNS and SASEGT. The length of the CDR3 is 15 residues. CDR3 nucleotides: TGTGCCAGCAGGGACCGGGACAGGGTTCTCGATGAGCAGTTCTTC. It codes for CASRDRDRVLDEQFF.

This clone has more than one count but fewer than ten. V gene TRBV5-1 combines with J gene TRBJ2-6; a possible D gene is TRBD1 (6 bases). V dropped 7 bases and J dropped 0 bases, with 11 bases sitting between them. This CDR3 comprises 15 residues. The germline CDR1 and CDR2 sequences are SGHRS and YFSETQ. The CDR3 nucleotides are TGCGCCAGCGGCAGGGGTAACTCTGGGGCCAACGTCCTGACTTTC. It codes for CASGRGNSGANVLTF.

V gene TRBV7-9 combines with J gene TRBJ2-7, with 7 bases fitting TRBD1. V lost 2 bases and J lost 6; bases outside the gene matches: 4. The CDR3 extends over 13 amino acids. Germline V CDR1 and CDR2: SEHNR, FQNEAQ (reference sequence). The CDR3 DNA reads TGTGCCAGCAGCTTAAGATCAGGGGGCGAGCAGTACTTC. Translation: CASSLRSGGEQYF.

DNA for the CDR3: TGTGCCAGTAGTATAGATCAGGCAGGGGGCGCGTCGGGCTACACCTTC. It is translated as CASSIDQAGGASGYTF. This chain uses TRBV19 with TRBJ1-2, with 8 bases aligning to TRBD1. With V trimmed by 0 bases and J by 8 bases, 11 bases remained unmatched. Germline CDR1 and CDR2: LNHDA and SQIVND (reference sequence). The CDR3 sequence is 16 residues long.